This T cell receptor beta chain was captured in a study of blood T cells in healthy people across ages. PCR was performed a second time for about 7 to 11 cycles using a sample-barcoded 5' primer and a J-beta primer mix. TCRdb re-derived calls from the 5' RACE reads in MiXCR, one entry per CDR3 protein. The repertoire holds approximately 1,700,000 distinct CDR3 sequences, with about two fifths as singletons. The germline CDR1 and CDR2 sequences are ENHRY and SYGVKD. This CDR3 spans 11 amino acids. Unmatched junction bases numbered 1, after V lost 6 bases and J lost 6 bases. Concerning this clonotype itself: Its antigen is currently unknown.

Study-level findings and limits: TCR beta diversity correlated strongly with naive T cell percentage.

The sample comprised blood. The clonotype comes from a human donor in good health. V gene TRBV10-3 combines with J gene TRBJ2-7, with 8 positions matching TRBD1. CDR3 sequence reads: CAIRQGAEQYF. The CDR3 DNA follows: TGTGCCATCAGGCAGGGGGCCGAGCAGTACTTC.